These 15 T cell receptor beta chains were sequenced from one sample in a study of OX40 agonist ivuxolimab in advanced cancers. Here immunoSEQ multiplex PCR was the method, and the copy in TCRdb shows in-frame clones only, minus some. Among roughly 100,000 clones listed, 90% were seen once. The sample consisted of CD4+ or CD8+ T cells sorted from blood, taken in a trial of the OX40 agonist ivuxolimab. The receptors were gathered from an adult with an advanced solid tumor such as melanoma, head and neck, liver or kidney cancer.

The V gene is TRBV19, the J gene TRBJ2-2; D remains unclear. The V and J ends lost 7 bases and 2 bases respectively, with 11 bases between them. CDR1 and CDR2 from the germline V gene are LNHDA and SQIVND (reference sequence). The length of the CDR3 is 14 residues. This CDR3 reads CASTYEFNTGELFF. The CDR3 DNA reads TGTGCCAGTACTTATGAATTTAACACCGGGGAGCTGTTTTTT.

This CDR3 is CASSLQNTEAFF. In DNA form, the CDR3 reads TGTGCCAGCAGCTTACAGAACACTGAAGCTTTCTTT. The V and J genes are TRBV5-4 and TRBJ1-1; D is undetermined. The CDR3 extends over 12 amino acids. CDR1 and CDR2 from the germline V gene are SGHNT and YYREEE (reference sequence). V was cut by 2 bases and J by 1 base, with 3 bases left in between.

This sequence joins TRBV6-5 and TRBJ2-3; a possible D gene is TRBD1 (6 bases). Trimming took off 6 bases at V and 1 base at J, with 11 bases between the two ends. The CDR3 is made up of 14 amino acids. The germline V gene has CDR1 MNHEY and CDR2 SVGAGI. CDR3 loop: CASRDRFGTDTQYF. CDR3 DNA: TGTGCCAGCAGAGACAGGTTCGGCACAGATACGCAGTATTTT.

CDR3 amino acids: CASSLEGAFF. CDR3 nucleotide sequence: TGTGCCAGCAGCTTGGAGGGAGCTTTCTTT. The V gene is TRBV5-7, the J gene TRBJ1-1; D uncertain. TRBV5-7 is recorded as an ORF, its role being uncertain. CDR3 length: 10 amino acids. Between the trimmed V and J ends, which lost 0 bases and 10 bases, there was a span of 4 bases.

The V and J genes are TRBV5-1 and TRBJ2-2; 7 bases map to TRBD2. This CDR3 comprises 18 residues. Trimming cost V 1 base and J 6 bases; bases outside gene matches: 15. The germline V gene has CDR1 SGHRS and CDR2 YFSETQ. In DNA form, the CDR3 reads TGCGCCAGCAGCTTGCTTCGTGGACTAGGAAGCCTTGCCGGGGAGCTGTTTTTT. Translated: CASSLLRGLGSLAGELFF.

V and J are TRBV7-2 and TRBJ1-3; D perhaps matches TRBD1 (5 bases). This CDR3 comprises 14 residues. The germline V gene has CDR1 SGHTA and CDR2 FQGNSA. The ends were cut back, 5 bases at V and 2 bases at J, with 10 bases in the middle. The CDR3 nucleotides are TGTGCCAGCAGCCCCGACAGAGCTGGAAACACCATATATTTT. Its protein product is CASSPDRAGNTIYF.

This rearrangement joins TRBV19 to TRBJ2-1, with 7 bases lining up with TRBD2. The CDR3 length is 13 residues. Trimming took 6 bases from V and 8 from J; bases not matched to a gene: 7. Germline loops: CDR1 LNHDA, CDR2 SQIVND (reference sequence). CDR3 amino acids: CASRIPSGDEQFF. The CDR3 nucleotides are TGTGCCAGTAGGATCCCCAGCGGGGATGAGCAGTTCTTC.

V is TRBV7-6 and J is TRBJ2-2; 7 nucleotides line up with TRBD2. The CDR3 consists of 17 residues. V lost 2 bases to trimming and J lost 6 bases; unmatched junction nucleotides: 12. Germline V lookup: CDR1 SGHVS, CDR2 FNYEAQ. The CDR3 DNA reads TGTGCCAGCAGCTTAACCACCGGGACTACCCACGCCGGGGAGCTGTTTTTT. It is translated as CASSLTTGTTHAGELFF.

The J gene is TRBJ2-7, the V gene TRBV7-2; maybe TRBD1 (7 bases). The length of the CDR3 is 14 residues. The germline V and J ends were trimmed by 0 bases and 5 bases, with 11 bases remaining between them. Germline V gene lookup returns CDR1 SGHTA and CDR2 FQGNSA. CDR3 in DNA: TGTGCCAGCAGCTTAGCCAGGGGGGCCAACGAGCAGTACTTC. Protein product: CASSLARGANEQYF. Filled out from reference TRBV7-2 and TRBJ2-7, the complete variable domain reads GAGVSQSPSNKVTEKGKDVELRCDPISGHTALYWYRQSLGQGLEFLIYFQGNSAPDKSGLPSDRFSAERTGGSVSTLTIQRTQQEDSAVYLCASSLARGANEQYFGPGTRLTVT.

The chain employs TRBV28 and TRBJ1-1; TRBD1 might be the D (5 bases). The germline V gene has CDR1 MDHEN and CDR2 SYDVKM. The CDR3 consists of 15 residues. Trimming stripped 7 bases from V and 11 bases from J, with 26 bases between. For the CDR3, the DNA is TGTGCCAGCATCCCTTATGGCGGGGGGACGCGACTGGCTTTCTTT. It translates to CASIPYGGGTRLAFF.

The chain couples TRBV7-2 to TRBJ1-1, with D perhaps TRBD1 (5 bases). Germline V gene lookup returns CDR1 SGHTA and CDR2 FQGNSA. Between the trimmed V and J ends, which lost 7 bases and 3 bases, there was a span of 15 bases. This CDR3 spans 14 amino acids. The DNA for the CDR3 is TGTGCCAGCACTCCTTCGGGGGTGCACACTGAAGCTTTCTTT. Protein: CASTPSGVHTEAFF.

This chain links TRBV7-8 with TRBJ1-2; D remains ambiguous. Trimming cost V 0 bases and J 5 bases, with 7 bases left between them. The CDR3 runs 13 residues. Germline V gene lookup returns CDR1 SGHVS and CDR2 FQNEAQ. The CDR3 DNA reads as TGTGCCAGCAGCTTAGCGGAGTTTTATGGCTACACCTTC. This translates into CASSLAEFYGYTF.

V and J are TRBV5-6 and TRBJ2-6; a weak D match, TRBD1 (6 bases). The V end lost 3 bases, the J end lost 4 bases, and 8 bases lay between the germline ends. This CDR3 is built from 14 residues. Germline CDR1 reads SGHDT; CDR2 reads YYEEEE. The DNA for the CDR3 is TGTGCCAGCAGCTACAGGGAAGGGGCCAACGTCCTGACTTTC. Translated: CASSYREGANVLTF.

This clone has only one observation. The chain uses TRBV28 and TRBJ2-4; 10 bases map to TRBD2. The CDR3 loop spans 19 amino acids. V dropped 2 bases and J dropped 3; count of bases not matched to a gene: 13. The germline CDR1 and CDR2 sequences are MDHEN and SYDVKM. The CDR3 DNA reads as TGTGCCAGCAGTTTAGGGGCTAGCGGGGGAACCTTGGGCAAAAACATTCAGTACTTC. This sequence encodes CASSLGASGGTLGKNIQYF.

This chain links TRBV9 with TRBJ1-4, with D unclear. The CDR3 is 15 amino acids. Germline V CDR1 and CDR2: SGDLS, YYNGEE. V was cut by 3 bases and J by 4 bases, with 13 bases left in between. CDR3 region: CASSGLGPGNEKLFF. CDR3 DNA: TGTGCCAGCAGCGGCCTAGGTCCCGGTAATGAAAAACTGTTTTTT.